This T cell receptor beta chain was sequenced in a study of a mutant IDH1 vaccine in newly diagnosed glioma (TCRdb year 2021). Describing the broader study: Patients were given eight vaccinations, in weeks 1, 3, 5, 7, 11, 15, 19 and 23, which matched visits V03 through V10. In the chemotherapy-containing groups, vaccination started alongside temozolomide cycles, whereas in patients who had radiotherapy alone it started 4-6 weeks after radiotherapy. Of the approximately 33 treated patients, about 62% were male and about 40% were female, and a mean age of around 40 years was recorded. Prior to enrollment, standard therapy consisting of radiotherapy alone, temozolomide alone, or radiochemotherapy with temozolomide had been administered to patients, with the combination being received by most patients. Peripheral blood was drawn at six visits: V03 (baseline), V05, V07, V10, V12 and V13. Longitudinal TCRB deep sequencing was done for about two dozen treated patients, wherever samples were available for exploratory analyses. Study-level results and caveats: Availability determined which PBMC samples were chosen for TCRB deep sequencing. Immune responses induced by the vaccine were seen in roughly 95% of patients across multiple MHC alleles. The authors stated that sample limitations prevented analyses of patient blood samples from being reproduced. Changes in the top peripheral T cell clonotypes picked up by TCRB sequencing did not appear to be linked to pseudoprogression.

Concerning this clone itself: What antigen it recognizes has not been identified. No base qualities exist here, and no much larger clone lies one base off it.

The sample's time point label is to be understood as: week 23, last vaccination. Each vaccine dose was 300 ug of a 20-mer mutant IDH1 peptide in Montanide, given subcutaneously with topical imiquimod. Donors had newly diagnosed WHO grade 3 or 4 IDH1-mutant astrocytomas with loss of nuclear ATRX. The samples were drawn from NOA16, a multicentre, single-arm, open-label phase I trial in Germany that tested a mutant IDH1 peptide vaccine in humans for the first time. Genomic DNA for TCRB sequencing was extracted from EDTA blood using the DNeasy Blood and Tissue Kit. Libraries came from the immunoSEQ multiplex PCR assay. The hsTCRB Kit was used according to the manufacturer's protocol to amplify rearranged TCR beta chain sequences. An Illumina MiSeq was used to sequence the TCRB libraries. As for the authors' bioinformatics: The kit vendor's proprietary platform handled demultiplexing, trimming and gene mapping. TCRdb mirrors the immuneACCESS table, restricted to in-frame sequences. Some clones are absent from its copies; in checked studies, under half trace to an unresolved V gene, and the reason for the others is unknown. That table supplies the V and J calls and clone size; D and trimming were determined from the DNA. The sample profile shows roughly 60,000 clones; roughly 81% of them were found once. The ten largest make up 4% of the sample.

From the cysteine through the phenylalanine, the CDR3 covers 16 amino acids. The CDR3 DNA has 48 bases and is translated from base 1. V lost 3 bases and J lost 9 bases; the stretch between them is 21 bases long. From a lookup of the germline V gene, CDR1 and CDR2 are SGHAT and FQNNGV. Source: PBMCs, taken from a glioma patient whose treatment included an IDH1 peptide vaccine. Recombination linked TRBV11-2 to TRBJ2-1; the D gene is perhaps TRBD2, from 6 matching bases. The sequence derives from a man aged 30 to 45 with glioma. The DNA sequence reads TGTGCCAGCAGCTTCCCGGGACTTAGAAAGAGGGCTGAGCAGTTCTTC. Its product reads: CASSFPGLRKRAEQFF.